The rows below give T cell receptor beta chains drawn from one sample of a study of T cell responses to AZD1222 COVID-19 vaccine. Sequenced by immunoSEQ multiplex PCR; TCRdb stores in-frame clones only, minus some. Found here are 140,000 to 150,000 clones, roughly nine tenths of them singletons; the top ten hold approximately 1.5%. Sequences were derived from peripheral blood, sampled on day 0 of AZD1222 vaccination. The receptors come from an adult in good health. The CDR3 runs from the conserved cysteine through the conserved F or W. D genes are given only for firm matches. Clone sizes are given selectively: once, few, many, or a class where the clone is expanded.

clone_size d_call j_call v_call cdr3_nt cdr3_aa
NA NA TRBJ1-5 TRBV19 TGTGCCAGTAGTATCGCGTTGGGTCAGCCCCAGCATTTT CASSIALGQPQHF
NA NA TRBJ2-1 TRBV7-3 TGTGCCAGCAGCTTGGGTACTGGCATCGCTGAGCAGTTCTTC CASSLGTGIAEQFF
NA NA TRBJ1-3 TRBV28 TGTGCCAGCAGTCCCCTAGTTGGTGTAGGGGGAAACACCATATATTTT CASSPLVGVGGNTIYF
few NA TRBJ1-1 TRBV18 TGTGCCAGCTCACTAACCTTAAGGGGACGGGACACTGAAGCTTTCTTT CASSLTLRGRDTEAFF
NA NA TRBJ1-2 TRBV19 TGTGCCAGTAGTATAGGCGGAGGCCGCGGCTACACCTTC CASSIGGGRGYTF
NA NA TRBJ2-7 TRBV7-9 TGTGCCAGCAGCTATCCGGGACCCTCCTACGAGCAGTACTTC CASSYPGPSYEQYF
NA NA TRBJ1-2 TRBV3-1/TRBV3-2 TGTGCCAGCAGCCAAGGGTCTGACGGACACTATGGCTACACCTTC CASSQGSDGHYGYTF
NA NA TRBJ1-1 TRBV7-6 TGTGCCAGCAGCTTAGGGGGGGGACGAATGAACACTGAAGCTTTCTTT CASSLGGGRMNTEAFF
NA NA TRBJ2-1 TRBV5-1 TGCGCCAGCAGCTTAGAATGGGGGAATGAGCAGTTCTTC CASSLEWGNEQFF
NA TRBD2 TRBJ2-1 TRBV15 TGTGCCACCAGCAGAGGGGGGACTAGCGGGATGGCGTTCTTC CATSRGGTSGMAFF
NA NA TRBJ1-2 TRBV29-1 TGCAGCGTTCCACCGGGGCAAGATGATGGCTACACCTTC CSVPPGQDDGYTF
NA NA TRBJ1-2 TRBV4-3 TGCGCCAGCAGCCAAGATAAGAGCGGACGAGCTGGCTACACCTTC CASSQDKSGRAGYTF
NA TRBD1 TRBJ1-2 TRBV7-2 TGTGCCAGCAGCCCTCGACAGGGGGCACGGGATGGCTACACCTTC CASSPRQGARDGYTF
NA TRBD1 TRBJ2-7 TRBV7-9 TGTGCCAGCAGCCCGTCGACAGGGGGCCTCTACGAGCAGTACTTC CASSPSTGGLYEQYF
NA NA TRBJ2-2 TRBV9 TGTGCCAGCAGCGAGGGATTGGGACTCAACACCGGGGAGCTGTTTTTT CASSEGLGLNTGELFF
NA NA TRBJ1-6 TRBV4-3 TGCGCCAGCAGCCAAGAGGAGATCGGGAATTCACCCCTCCACTTT CASSQEEIGNSPLHF
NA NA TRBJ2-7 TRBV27 TGTGCCAGCAGTTTACGGGTGGGAGCCTACGAGCAGTACTTC CASSLRVGAYEQYF
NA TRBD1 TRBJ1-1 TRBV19 TGTGCCAGTGCCCGGGACAGTCCTGAAGCTTTCTTT CASARDSPEAFF
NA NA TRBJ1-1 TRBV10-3 TGTGCCATCAGTGAGTTACAGAGGAACACTGAAGCTTTCTTT CAISELQRNTEAFF
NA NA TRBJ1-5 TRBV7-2 TGTGCCAGCAGCTTAGCCGGCCAGAGCAATCAGCCCCAGCATTTT CASSLAGQSNQPQHF
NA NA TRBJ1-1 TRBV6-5 TGTGCCAGCAGTTACCGAGGGGTGGGAGACACTGAAGCTTTCTTT CASSYRGVGDTEAFF
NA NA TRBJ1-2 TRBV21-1 TGTGCCAGCAGCAAACTGGTCAGGAGGGCTTCTGGTGGCTACACCTTC CASSKLVRRASGGYTF